The entry below describes one T cell receptor beta chain. Its antigen remains unknown. V was shortened by 4 bases and J by 7 bases, with 20 bases between the two germline ends. The CDR3 runs 16 residues. CDR1 is SGHAT, CDR2 FQNNGV, per germline. Sequencing templates came from extracted RNA that was reverse transcribed into cDNA. Some clones are missing from TCRdb's copy, which holds only in-frame ones; the method was immunoSEQ multiplex PCR. The sample yields 95,000 to 100,000 clones, approximately 63% seen once. This sample stems from a study of CD8+ T cells in alopecia areata. Whole-study context: Dosing with tofacitinib proceeded for 6 to 18 months, followed by 6 months off drug. Study-level results: Only one nonresponder was present, which leaves the link between baseline CD8+ expansion and response uncertain.

Treatment meaning: oral pan-JAK inhibitor, 5-10 mg twice daily. Investigators sorted PBMCs to obtain both CD4+ and CD8+ T cells. The chain is built from TRBV11-2 and TRBJ2-4; the D gene is possibly TRBD2 (5 bases). The receptor comes from a human donor with alopecia areata. This material consisted of CD8+ T cells sorted from blood, taken between weeks 55 and 65, from a patient treated with tofacitinib. CDR3 coding DNA: TGTGCCAGCAGCTCGCGGGCCCTCGTGGACCGGAACATTCAGTACTTC. Amino acids: CASSSRALVDRNIQYF. Based on the CDR3 plus reference TRBV11-2 and TRBJ2-4, the full variable domain is EAGVAQSPRYKIIEKRQSVAFWCNPISGHATLYWYQQILGQGPKLLIQFQNNGVVDDSQLPKDRFSAERLKGVDSTLKIQPAKLEDSAVYLCASSSRALVDRNIQYFGAGTRLSVL.